The T cell receptor beta chain under discussion was sequenced for a study of shared clonotypes between healthy human individuals. Overall study results and limits: Clonotypes shared by all four sorted-subset donors had higher generation probabilities than non-shared clonotypes. Large depth notwithstanding, sorted-subset sequencing proved incomplete by rarefaction.

With respect to this clone: Its antigen is unknown. Other DNA sequences within the sample encode an identical CDR3.

Some clones are missing from TCRdb's copy, which holds only in-frame ones; the method was immunoSEQ multiplex PCR. The sample contains 2 million to 2.5 million clones, approximately 93% of which appear only once. The V end was cut by 0 bases, the J end by 5 bases, with 5 bases between. This CDR3 is built from 12 residues. Germline V lookup: CDR1 SGHRS, CDR2 YFSETQ. Sequencing was done on a sample of naive CD4+ T cells from PBMCs. As for subset: CD45RA+ positively selected. V gene TRBV5-1 combines with J gene TRBJ2-5, with D unresolved. The clonotype comes from a man younger than 35 in good health. Some clones in this sample may be carry-over from other donors' samples. DNA of the CDR3: TGCGCCAGCAGCTTGGCTAGGGAGACCCAGTACTTC. Protein sequence: CASSLARETQYF. Full variable domain (missing parts from reference TRBV5-1 and TRBJ2-5): KAGVTQTPRYLIKTRGQQVTLSCSPISGHRSVSWYQQTPGQGLQFLFEYFSETQRNKGNFPGRFSGRQFSNSRSEMNVSTLELGDSALYLCASSLARETQYFGPGTRLLVL.